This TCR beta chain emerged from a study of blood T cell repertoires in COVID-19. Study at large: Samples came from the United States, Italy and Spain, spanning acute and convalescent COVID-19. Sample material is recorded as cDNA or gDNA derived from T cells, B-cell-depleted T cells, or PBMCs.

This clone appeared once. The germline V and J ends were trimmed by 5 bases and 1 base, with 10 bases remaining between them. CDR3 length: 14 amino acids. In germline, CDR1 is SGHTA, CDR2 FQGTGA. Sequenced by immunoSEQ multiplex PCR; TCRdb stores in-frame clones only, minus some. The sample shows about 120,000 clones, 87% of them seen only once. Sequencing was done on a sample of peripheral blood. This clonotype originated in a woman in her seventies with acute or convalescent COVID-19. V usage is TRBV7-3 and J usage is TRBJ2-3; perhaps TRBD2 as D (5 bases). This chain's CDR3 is CASSPDFGTDTQYF. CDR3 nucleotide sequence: TGTGCCAGCAGCCCGGACTTCGGCACAGATACGCAGTATTTT.